This entry lists 10 T cell receptor beta chains sequenced from one sample in a study of a mutant IDH1 vaccine in newly diagnosed glioma. Profiling relied on immunoSEQ multiplex PCR, and the TCRdb table lists in-frame clones only, not all of them. The top ten hold about 4.5% of the sample, which has about 67,000 clones, 80% to 90% seen once. This sample's time point: baseline, week 1 (first vaccination visit). Treatment denoted: pre-vaccination baseline after standard-of-care therapy. The sample was peripheral blood mononuclear cells (PBMCs), taken from a glioma patient treated with radiotherapy, temozolomide or both. The receptors come from a woman aged 18-30 years with glioma. Some clones in this sample may be carry-over from other donors' samples.

The gene calls are TRBV6-5 and TRBJ2-7; 12 nucleotides align to TRBD2. The J segment lost 7 bases and the V segment lost 6 bases, leaving 7 bases of the junction unmatched. This CDR3 has 14 amino acids. The V gene's germline CDR1 is MNHEY and CDR2 SVGAGI. This CDR3 reads CASRRTSGVGEQYF. The CDR3 DNA follows: TGTGCCAGCAGAAGGACTAGCGGGGTGGGTGAGCAGTACTTC.

The V gene is TRBV5-4, the J gene TRBJ2-5, with 7 bases matching TRBD1. The CDR3 sequence is 13 residues long. CDR1 SGHNT and CDR2 YYREEE come from the germline V gene (reference sequence). J was trimmed by 4 bases and V by 4 bases; bases with no gene match: 4. This chain's CDR3 is CASSTGEGETQYF. The CDR3 DNA reads as TGTGCCAGCAGCACAGGGGAAGGAGAGACCCAGTACTTC.

V gene TRBV25-1 combines with J gene TRBJ2-7, with D possibly being TRBD1 or TRBD2 (6 bases each). Germline V gene sequence: CDR1 MGHDK, CDR2 SYGVNS. The CDR3 contains 13 residues. Trimming cost V 7 bases and J 7 bases, with 17 bases left between them. CDR3 nucleotide sequence: TGTGCCAGCACGAATTCGGGGGCGCGGGAGCAGTACTTC. Translated: CASTNSGAREQYF.

CDR3 nucleotide sequence: TGTGCCACCAGCAGAGGCGGGACAGGGGCCTACGAGCAGTACTTC. It yields the protein CATSRGGTGAYEQYF. This chain links TRBV15 with TRBJ2-7; 10 bases are a match to TRBD1. Per germline, CDR1 LNHNV and CDR2 YYDKDF (reference sequence). With V trimmed by 1 base and J by 2 bases, 2 bases remained unmatched. The CDR3 totals 15 residues.

The V gene is TRBV6-6, the J gene TRBJ1-1, with D unclear. The CDR3 is made up of 13 amino acids. The V end lost 0 bases, the J end lost 5 bases, and 7 bases lay between the germline ends. Germline-derived CDR1 and CDR2 are MNHNY and SVGAGI (reference sequence). The CDR3 DNA sequence: TGTGCCAGCAGTTACTCGGTGTCTACTGAAGCTTTCTTT. Its protein is CASSYSVSTEAFF.

The rearrangement links TRBV6-1 to TRBJ2-2; D remains ambiguous. With 7 bases removed from V and 2 bases from J, the gap between germline ends came to 11 bases. Per the germline V gene, CDR1 is MNHNS and CDR2 is SASEGT. This CDR3 has 14 residues. CDR3 sequence reads: CASMPRVNTGELFF. CDR3 bases: TGTGCCAGCATGCCCCGGGTTAACACCGGGGAGCTGTTTTTT.

CDR3 bases: TGCGCCAGCAGAACTAGCGGGAGGTCTGGAGATACGCAGTATTTT. It is translated as CASRTSGRSGDTQYF. V is TRBV5-1 and J is TRBJ2-3; 12 bases map to TRBD2. The germline gives CDR1 SGHRS, CDR2 YFSETQ. V trimming: 5 bases; J trimming: 5 bases; junction bases outside the gene matches: 6. The CDR3 is made up of 15 amino acids.

The chain couples TRBV4-1 to TRBJ1-1, with D perhaps matching TRBD1 (5 bases). Germline-derived CDR1 and CDR2 are MGHRA and YSYEKL. V lost 1 base, J lost 3 bases, and 9 bases lay in between. This CDR3 region has 14 residues. The CDR3 nucleotides are TGCGCCAGCAGCCAAGGGGGCCCGGACACTGAAGCTTTCTTT. It encodes CASSQGGPDTEAFF.

With regard to this clone: One end of the junction is discordant with germline, which a read error may explain. J is TRBJ2-5 and V is TRBV11-1; TRBD2 agrees at 10 bases. Germline lookup yields CDR1 SGHAT and CDR2 FQDESV (reference sequence). The CDR3 runs to 13 residues. The DNA of the CDR3 is TGTGCCAGCAGCCTAGCGGGGGTAGAGACCCAGTACTTC. Its protein is CASSLAGVETQYF.

The J gene is TRBJ2-7, the V gene TRBV14, with 8 bases matching TRBD1. The CDR3 extends over 17 amino acids. CDR1 and CDR2 (germline): SGHDN, FVKESK. Germline trimming cut 1 base from V and 6 bases from J; bases unmatched to any gene: 14. Here the CDR3 reads CASSQAQPGQAVGEQYF. DNA for the CDR3: TGTGCCAGCAGCCAAGCCCAACCGGGACAGGCGGTGGGCGAGCAGTACTTC.